This TCR beta chain was obtained from a study of T cell responses to AZD1222 COVID-19 vaccine. Details on this clone: No antigen is known for it.

The table came from immunoSEQ multiplex PCR; TCRdb's copy has only in-frame clones and leaves some out. This sample has 130,000 to 150,000 clones, with roughly nine tenths found just once. Regarding the study as a whole: With dominance at 160-218 and 743-854, vaccine-associated CD4 TCRs spanned spike. It was only after the peak T cell response that any repertoires were sampled. Clonal diversity may have been underestimated, and the donors were mostly white British, with more females than males. Unmutated variant regions are reportedly targeted by nearly half of spike-specific TCRs.

The V and J ends lost 3 bases and 6 bases respectively, with 18 bases between them. Per the germline V gene, CDR1 is SNHLY and CDR2 is FYNNEI. This CDR3 contains 17 residues. The specimen comprised peripheral blood, sampled 28 days after the second AZD1222 dose. The chain is built from TRBV2 and TRBJ1-6, with D maybe TRBD1 (6 bases). This receptor was identified in an adult who received the AZD1222 COVID-19 vaccine. DNA for the CDR3: TGTGCCAGCAGTGATCTCCCGACAGGAGGGTTTAATTCACCCCTCCACTTT. It yields the protein CASSDLPTGGFNSPLHF.